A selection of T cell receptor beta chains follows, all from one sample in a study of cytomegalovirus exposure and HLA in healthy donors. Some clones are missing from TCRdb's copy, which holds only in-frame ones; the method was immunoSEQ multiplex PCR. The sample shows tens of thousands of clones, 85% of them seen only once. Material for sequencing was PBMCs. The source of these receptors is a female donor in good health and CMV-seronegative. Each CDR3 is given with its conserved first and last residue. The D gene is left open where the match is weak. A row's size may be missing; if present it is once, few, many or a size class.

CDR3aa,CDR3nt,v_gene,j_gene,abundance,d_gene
CASRSGDRAWFGYTF,TGTGCCAGCAGGTCCGGGGACAGGGCTTGGTTTGGCTACACCTTC,TRBV6-5,TRBJ1-2,few,TRBD1
CASTGGGNTEAFF,TGTGCCAGCACCGGGGGGGGGAACACTGAAGCTTTCTTT,TRBV7-9,TRBJ1-1,NA,NA
CASSSRGRGASYEQYF,TGTGCCAGCAGCTCTCGAGGCAGGGGGGCCTCCTACGAGCAGTACTTC,TRBV28,TRBJ2-7,NA,NA
CASNIVAGKTPETQYF,TGTGCCAGCAATATTGTGGCGGGAAAGACCCCGGAGACCCAGTACTTC,TRBV27,TRBJ2-5,NA,NA
CATPKASGRYEQYF,TGTGCCACCCCCAAAGCTAGCGGGAGGTACGAGCAGTACTTC,TRBV6-1,TRBJ2-7,NA,TRBD2
CASSIGTPEQYF,TGTGCCAGCAGCATTGGGACACCAGAGCAGTACTTC,TRBV11-2,TRBJ2-7,NA,NA
CASSPGPNLEAYGYTF,TGTGCCAGCAGCCCAGGCCCCAATTTGGAGGCCTATGGCTACACCTTC,TRBV7-3,TRBJ1-2,NA,NA
CASSSAGTRTDTQYF,TGCGCCAGCAGCTCCGCCGGGACTAGAACAGATACGCAGTATTTT,TRBV5-1,TRBJ2-3,NA,TRBD2
CASSLMGGGPSYEQYF,TGTGCCAGCAGCTTAATGGGCGGGGGACCCTCTTACGAGCAGTACTTC,TRBV7-9,TRBJ2-7,few,TRBD2
CASSYAGGGTGELFF,TGTGCCAGCAGCTACGCGGGCGGGGGCACCGGGGAGCTGTTTTTT,TRBV28,TRBJ2-2,NA,TRBD2
CASSLHRGSTGELFF,TGTGCCAGCAGCTTACACAGGGGAAGTACCGGGGAGCTGTTTTTT,TRBV7-9,TRBJ2-2,NA,TRBD1
CASSGDRGGEKLFF,TGTGCCAGCAGTGGTGACAGGGGAGGTGAAAAACTGTTTTTT,TRBV6-1,TRBJ1-4,NA,TRBD1
CAISESGGIENEQYF,TGTGCCATCAGTGAGTCAGGCGGGATTGAGAACGAGCAGTACTTC,TRBV10-3,TRBJ2-7,NA,NA
CASSFVSRGNEQFF,TGTGCCAGCAGCTTTGTCTCCCGGGGCAATGAGCAGTTCTTC,TRBV11-2,TRBJ2-1,NA,NA
CASSEAGGEEETQYF,TGCGCCAGCAGCGAGGCAGGGGGCGAGGAAGAGACCCAGTACTTC,TRBV5-1,TRBJ2-5,NA,TRBD1
CSVRTGGHGYGYTF,TGCAGCGTCCGTACAGGGGGTCACGGCTATGGCTACACCTTC,TRBV29-1,TRBJ1-2,NA,TRBD1
CSVGGAGSGRTQYEQFF,TGCAGCGTTGGGGGCGCCGGTAGCGGGAGGACGCAATATGAGCAGTTCTTC,TRBV29-1,TRBJ2-1,NA,TRBD2
CASRPNYFSYNEQFF,TGTGCCAGCAGGCCGAACTACTTCTCCTACAATGAGCAGTTCTTC,TRBV27,TRBJ2-1,NA,NA
CASSFRLGASNEKLFF,TGTGCCAGCAGTTTTAGGCTTGGGGCCTCTAATGAAAAACTGTTTTTT,TRBV27,TRBJ1-4,NA,NA
CAWDQQGTNEQFF,TGTGCCTGGGATCAACAGGGAACGAATGAGCAGTTCTTC,TRBV30,TRBJ2-1,NA,NA
CASSSSGGMDTQYF,TGTGCCAGCAGTTCTAGCGGGGGGATGGATACGCAGTATTTT,TRBV6-5,TRBJ2-3,NA,TRBD2
CASSPFRDRGEYEQYF,TGTGCCAGCTCACCCTTCCGGGACAGGGGGGAGTACGAGCAGTACTTC,TRBV18,TRBJ2-7,NA,TRBD1
CASSLVGDILAEKLFF,TGCGCCAGCAGCTTGGTCGGGGATATCCTTGCCGAAAAACTGTTTTTT,TRBV5-1,TRBJ1-4,NA,NA
CASNPSGRYNEQFF,TGTGCCAGCAATCCTAGCGGGAGATACAATGAGCAGTTCTTC,TRBV9,TRBJ2-1,NA,TRBD2
CASKAQGARNTEAFF,TGCGCCAGCAAGGCTCAGGGGGCGAGGAACACTGAAGCTTTCTTT,TRBV5-1,TRBJ1-1,NA,TRBD1
CASSIGSGNQPQHF,TGTGCCAGTAGTATTGGGAGCGGCAATCAGCCCCAGCATTTT,TRBV19,TRBJ1-5,once,NA
CASSQATGTYEQYF,TGTGCCAGCAGCCAAGCGACAGGGACCTACGAGCAGTACTTC,TRBV4-2,TRBJ2-7,NA,TRBD1
CASSLMRSLSSYNEQFF,TGTGCCAGCAGCTTAATGCGGAGCTTGAGCTCCTACAATGAGCAGTTCTTC,TRBV7-3,TRBJ2-1,NA,NA
CASSGDRGHEKLFF,TGTGCCAGCAGTGGGGACAGGGGTCATGAAAAACTGTTTTTT,TRBV2,TRBJ1-4,NA,TRBD1
CSADRAGGAFF,TGCAGTGCTGACAGGGCAGGAGGGGCTTTCTTT,TRBV20-1,TRBJ1-1,NA,TRBD1
CASSPTGDNEQFF,TGTGCCAGCTCACCGACAGGGGACAATGAGCAGTTCTTC,TRBV18,TRBJ2-1,few,TRBD1
CASSQGPVRGDTQYF,TGTGCCAGCAGCCAAGGTCCAGTAAGGGGAGATACGCAGTATTTT,TRBV14,TRBJ2-3,NA,NA
CAWSSGTGTEAFF,TGTGCCTGGAGTTCCGGGACAGGCACTGAAGCTTTCTTT,TRBV30,TRBJ1-1,few,TRBD1
CASSLVRWNTEAFF,TGTGCCAGCTCACTGGTCAGATGGAACACTGAAGCTTTCTTT,TRBV18,TRBJ1-1,once,NA
CASSQVRALGGRAAETQYF,TGCGCCAGCAGCCAAGTTCGGGCGCTAGGCGGGAGGGCCGCGGAGACCCAGTACTTC,TRBV4-1,TRBJ2-5,NA,TRBD2
CASRQLTSGIYNEQFF,TGTGCCAGCAGGCAACTGACTAGCGGGATTTACAATGAGCAGTTCTTC,TRBV6-4,TRBJ2-1,once,TRBD2
CASGSGQGTRAFF,TGCGCCAGCGGTTCCGGACAGGGAACAAGAGCTTTCTTT,TRBV5-1,TRBJ1-1,once,TRBD1
CASSLVEETQYF,TGTGCCAGCAGCTTGGTCGAAGAGACCCAGTACTTC,TRBV5-6,TRBJ2-5,NA,NA
CASSLQGGNTIYF,TGTGCCAGCAGCTTACAGGGTGGAAACACCATATATTTT,TRBV7-3,TRBJ1-3,NA,NA
CASVTDYSNQPQHF,TGTGCCAGCGTAACAGACTATAGCAATCAGCCCCAGCATTTT,TRBV6-1,TRBJ1-5,NA,NA
CASSFTGEETQYF,TGTGCCAGCAGCTTTACAGGGGAAGAGACCCAGTACTTC,TRBV11-3,TRBJ2-5,NA,TRBD1
CASSPKTAGPTDTQYF,TGTGCCAGCAGCCCCAAAACAGCGGGCCCTACAGATACGCAGTATTTT,TRBV5-6,TRBJ2-3,NA,NA
CASSPGNGLASVQYF,TGCGCCAGCAGCCCGGGGAATGGACTAGCATCCGTGCAGTACTTC,TRBV4-3,TRBJ2-7,NA,TRBD2
CAISESGGTDTQYF,TGTGCCATCAGTGAGTCCGGGGGCACAGATACGCAGTATTTT,TRBV10-3,TRBJ2-3,NA,NA
CASSFGGGAFF,TGTGCCAGCAGTTTTGGGGGAGGGGCTTTCTTT,TRBV28,TRBJ1-1,NA,NA
CASSYSGGPYQETQYF,TGTGCCAGCAGCTACTCGGGGGGGCCGTACCAAGAGACCCAGTACTTC,TRBV9,TRBJ2-5,NA,TRBD2
CASSGREGEKLFF,TGTGCCAGCAGTGGGAGAGAGGGAGAAAAACTGTTTTTT,TRBV6-5,TRBJ1-4,NA,NA
CASSQRGYTEAFF,TGTGCCAGCTCCCAACGGGGATACACTGAAGCTTTCTTT,TRBV6-1,TRBJ1-1,NA,NA
CASSLPSRETQYF,TGTGCCAGCAGCTTACCTAGCAGAGAGACCCAGTACTTC,TRBV7-2,TRBJ2-5,NA,NA
CASSFGQGYEQYF,TGTGCCAGCAGCTTCGGACAGGGCTACGAGCAGTACTTC,TRBV7-2,TRBJ2-7,NA,TRBD1
CASSLGRAYEQYF,TGTGCTAGCAGCTTAGGGCGGGCCTACGAGCAGTACTTC,TRBV7-7,TRBJ2-7,NA,NA
CASTRGPLISGANVLTF,TGTGCCAGTACAAGGGGGCCCTTGATTTCTGGGGCCAACGTCCTGACTTTC,TRBV19,TRBJ2-6,once,TRBD1
CASSPQGSGQPQHF,TGTGCCAGCAGTCCCCAGGGTAGTGGTCAGCCCCAGCATTTT,TRBV28,TRBJ1-5,NA,NA
CASSPLEFTGELFF,TGTGCCAGCTCACCCCTTGAGTTCACCGGGGAGCTGTTTTTT,TRBV18,TRBJ2-2,NA,NA